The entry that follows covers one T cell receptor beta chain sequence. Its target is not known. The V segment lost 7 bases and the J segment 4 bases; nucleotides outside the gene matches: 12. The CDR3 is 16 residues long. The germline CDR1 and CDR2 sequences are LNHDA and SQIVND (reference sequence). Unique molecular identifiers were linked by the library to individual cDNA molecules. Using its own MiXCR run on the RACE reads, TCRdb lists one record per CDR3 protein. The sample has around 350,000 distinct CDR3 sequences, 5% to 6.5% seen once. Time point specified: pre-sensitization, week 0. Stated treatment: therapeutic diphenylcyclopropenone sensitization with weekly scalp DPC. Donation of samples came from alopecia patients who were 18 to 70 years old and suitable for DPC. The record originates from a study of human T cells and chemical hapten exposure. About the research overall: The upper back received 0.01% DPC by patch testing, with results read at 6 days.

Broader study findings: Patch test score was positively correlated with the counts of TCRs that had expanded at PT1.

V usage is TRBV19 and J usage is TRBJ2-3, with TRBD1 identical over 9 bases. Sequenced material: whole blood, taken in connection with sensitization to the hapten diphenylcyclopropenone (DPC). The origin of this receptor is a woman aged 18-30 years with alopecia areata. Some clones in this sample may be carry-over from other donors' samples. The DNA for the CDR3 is TGTGCCAGTACACCAAGGCAGACAGGGGGATCAGATACGCAGTATTTT. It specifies CASTPRQTGGSDTQYF.